A selection of T cell receptor beta chains follows, all from one sample in a study of graft-versus-host responses after intestinal transplantation. Profiling relied on immunoSEQ multiplex PCR, and the TCRdb table lists in-frame clones only, not all of them. The sample gives roughly 120,000 clones, around nine tenths of which show up once; 0.2% to 0.25% is in the top ten. Their antigen targets remain unknown. The sequencing here drew on unstimulated CD4+ T cells sorted from spleen or lymph node cells, taken before transplant. The origin of the receptors is a human donor who was the organ donor for an intestinal transplant. Each CDR3 is given with its conserved first and last residue. The D gene is left open where the match is weak. The size entry is marked missing in some rows and otherwise reads once, few, many or a size class.

V: TRBV9
D: TRBD1
size: NA
J: TRBJ1-4
DNA: TGTGCCAGCAGCGTAGGGGGACAGAGCGCAACTAATGAAAAACTGTTTTTT
CDR3: CASSVGGQSATNEKLFF

V: TRBV30
D: TRBD1
size: NA
J: TRBJ2-7
DNA: TGTGCCTACCGGGACAGACGCTCCTACGAGCAGTACTTC
CDR3: CAYRDRRSYEQYF

V: TRBV28
D: TRBD2
size: NA
J: TRBJ2-7
DNA: TGTGCCAGCAGGCTTGTGACTAGCGGGAGCAGGAACGAGCAGTACTTC
CDR3: CASRLVTSGSRNEQYF

V: TRBV7-9
D: NA
size: once
J: TRBJ2-3
DNA: TGTGCCAGCAGCTTAGATCTAGCGCCAGATACGCAGTATTTT
CDR3: CASSLDLAPDTQYF

V: TRBV5-1
D: NA
size: NA
J: TRBJ1-1
DNA: TGCGCCAGCAGCCGACGAACGGGGGATAGTGCTTTCTTT
CDR3: CASSRRTGDSAFF

V: TRBV11-3
D: NA
size: NA
J: TRBJ1-4
DNA: TGTGCCAGCAGCATCACAGGGATCCAGTCAACTAATGAAAAACTGTTTTTT
CDR3: CASSITGIQSTNEKLFF

V: TRBV7-8
D: NA
size: NA
J: TRBJ1-4
DNA: TGTGCCAGCAGCTTAGAGGCGACGGGGAAACTGTTTTTT
CDR3: CASSLEATGKLFF

V: TRBV11-1
D: NA
size: once
J: TRBJ2-2
DNA: TGTGCCAGCAGCTTATCGCTTTCCCAACCGAACACCGGGGAGCTGTTTTTT
CDR3: CASSLSLSQPNTGELFF

V: TRBV9
D: NA
size: NA
J: TRBJ1-5
DNA: TGTGCCAGCAGCGTAGGAGGCGTGGGGGATCAGCCCCAGCATTTT
CDR3: CASSVGGVGDQPQHF

V: TRBV29-1
D: TRBD1
size: NA
J: TRBJ2-6
DNA: TGCAGCGCAGGACAGGGGTCTGGGGCCAACGTCCTGACTTTC
CDR3: CSAGQGSGANVLTF

V: TRBV18
D: TRBD2
size: NA
J: TRBJ2-3
DNA: TGTGCCAGCTCACACGGCGGGAGTGGCACAGATACGCAGTATTTT
CDR3: CASSHGGSGTDTQYF

V: TRBV27
D: NA
size: NA
J: TRBJ2-1
DNA: TGTGCCAGCAGTTTATCTGGAGGGATCGGGTCCTACAATGAGCAGTTCTTC
CDR3: CASSLSGGIGSYNEQFF

V: TRBV19
D: NA
size: once
J: TRBJ2-3
DNA: TGTGCCAGTAGTACCTCCTTTACTGGACAGATGTGGGAGGCGCAGTATTTT
CDR3: CASSTSFTGQMWEAQYF

V: TRBV30
D: NA
size: NA
J: TRBJ1-1
DNA: TGTGCCTGGAGTTTACATAGGAACACTGAAGCTTTCTTT
CDR3: CAWSLHRNTEAFF

V: TRBV7-9
D: NA
size: NA
J: TRBJ1-1
DNA: TGTGCCAGCAGCTTAAAGGGGGGCACTGAAGCTTTCTTT
CDR3: CASSLKGGTEAFF

V: TRBV7-9
D: NA
size: once
J: TRBJ2-5
DNA: TGTGCCAGCAGCTTAAGGACGGCCGGAGAGACCCAGTACTTC
CDR3: CASSLRTAGETQYF

V: TRBV29-1
D: NA
size: NA
J: TRBJ1-1
DNA: TGCAGCGTTGTATTCGACCTCACTGAAGCTTTCTTT
CDR3: CSVVFDLTEAFF

V: TRBV19
D: TRBD2
size: NA
J: TRBJ2-2
DNA: TGTGCCAGTAAGGCGGGAGGCCCGAACACCGGGGAGCTGTTTTTT
CDR3: CASKAGGPNTGELFF

V: TRBV4-2
D: TRBD2
size: NA
J: TRBJ2-1
DNA: TGTGCCAGCAGCTCTCAGCCGGGACTAGATTACAATGAGCAGTTCTTC
CDR3: CASSSQPGLDYNEQFF

V: TRBV7-3
D: NA
size: NA
J: TRBJ2-1
DNA: TGTGCCAGCAGCATGGATGGCTACAATGAGCAGTTCTTC
CDR3: CASSMDGYNEQFF

V: TRBV9
D: NA
size: NA
J: TRBJ2-5
DNA: TGTGCCAGCAGCGCCAACCAAGAGACCCAGTACTTC
CDR3: CASSANQETQYF

V: TRBV9
D: NA
size: NA
J: TRBJ2-2
DNA: TGTGCCAGCGCCGGGACTCCGAACACCGGGGAGCTGTTTTTT
CDR3: CASAGTPNTGELFF

V: TRBV15
D: TRBD2
size: NA
J: TRBJ2-1
DNA: TGTGCCACCAGCCGAACCCTAGCGGGAGGCAGCAATGAGCAGTTCTTC
CDR3: CATSRTLAGGSNEQFF

V: TRBV6-1
D: TRBD1
size: NA
J: TRBJ2-7
DNA: TGTGCCAGCAGTGAAGCGGGGGGACAGGGTGCCAACGAGCAGTACTTC
CDR3: CASSEAGGQGANEQYF

V: TRBV18
D: TRBD1
size: NA
J: TRBJ1-3
DNA: TGTGCCAGCTCACCGAAGGACAGGGAGCGAAACACCATATATTTT
CDR3: CASSPKDRERNTIYF

V: TRBV28
D: NA
size: NA
J: TRBJ2-7
DNA: TGTGCCAGCAGGGTCGGCTACGAGCAGTACTTC
CDR3: CASRVGYEQYF

V: TRBV6-5
D: NA
size: NA
J: TRBJ2-7
DNA: TGTGCCAGCAGTGAAACTAGCGAGCAGTACTTC
CDR3: CASSETSEQYF

V: TRBV5-4
D: TRBD1
size: NA
J: TRBJ1-3
DNA: TGTGCCAGCAGCTTACGACAGGGTGCTGGAAACACCATATATTTT
CDR3: CASSLRQGAGNTIYF

V: TRBV10-3
D: NA
size: few
J: TRBJ1-2
DNA: TGTGCCATCAGTGACCGGCAGGGCGACTATGGCTACACCTTC
CDR3: CAISDRQGDYGYTF

V: TRBV7-6
D: NA
size: NA
J: TRBJ2-3
DNA: TGTGCCAGCAGCTTAGGAGGGCAGGGAGGATATTTT
CDR3: CASSLGGQGGYF

V: TRBV6-5
D: TRBD1
size: NA
J: TRBJ2-2
DNA: TGTGCCAGCAGTTACGGGGACAGGGTCGGGGAGCTGTTTTTT
CDR3: CASSYGDRVGELFF

V: TRBV6-1
D: NA
size: NA
J: TRBJ1-5
DNA: TGTGCCAGCAGTGAAGCGTCGGCACCGTCCTTTAGCAATCAGCCCCAGCATTTT
CDR3: CASSEASAPSFSNQPQHF

V: TRBV5-3
D: TRBD2
size: NA
J: TRBJ2-5
DNA: TGTGCCAGAAGCTGGACTAGCGGGAGTCTTCGAGAGACCCAGTACTTC
CDR3: CARSWTSGSLRETQYF

V: TRBV28
D: NA
size: NA
J: TRBJ1-3
DNA: TGTGCCAGCAGTTTGGGAGGGCTTGTAGCCGGAAACACCATATATTTT
CDR3: CASSLGGLVAGNTIYF

V: TRBV9
D: NA
size: NA
J: TRBJ1-1
DNA: TGTGCCAGCAGTGGACACCTCAACACTGAAGCTTTCTTT
CDR3: CASSGHLNTEAFF

V: TRBV4-3
D: TRBD1
size: NA
J: TRBJ2-7
DNA: TGCGCCAGCAGCCAGGACAGGGGATTGTACGAGCAGTACTTC
CDR3: CASSQDRGLYEQYF

V: TRBV6-5
D: NA
size: few
J: TRBJ2-5
DNA: TGTGCCAGCAGTTACAATGGGGATAGGGGGGAGACCCAGTACTTC
CDR3: CASSYNGDRGETQYF

V: TRBV28
D: NA
size: NA
J: TRBJ2-7
DNA: TGTGCCAGCATGCAGGGCCGGCTGGACGAGCAGTACTTC
CDR3: CASMQGRLDEQYF

V: TRBV7-6
D: NA
size: NA
J: TRBJ1-6
DNA: TGTGCCAGCAGCTTAGACACTCCAGCAAATTCACCCCTCCACTTT
CDR3: CASSLDTPANSPLHF

V: TRBV30
D: NA
size: NA
J: TRBJ2-1
DNA: TGTGCCTGGAGTGTATCCTTGCGGGATTACAATGAGCAGTTCTTC
CDR3: CAWSVSLRDYNEQFF

V: TRBV11-2
D: TRBD1
size: NA
J: TRBJ1-2
DNA: TGTGCCAGCAGCTCGGGACAGGGTTATGGCTACACCTTC
CDR3: CASSSGQGYGYTF

V: TRBV15
D: TRBD1
size: NA
J: TRBJ2-7
DNA: TGTGCCACCAGCAGATTACAGGGGGCCTACGAGCAGTACTTC
CDR3: CATSRLQGAYEQYF

V: TRBV5-1
D: NA
size: once
J: TRBJ2-7
DNA: TGCGCCAGCAGCCTCCGGGACTCCAACGAGCAGTACTTC
CDR3: CASSLRDSNEQYF